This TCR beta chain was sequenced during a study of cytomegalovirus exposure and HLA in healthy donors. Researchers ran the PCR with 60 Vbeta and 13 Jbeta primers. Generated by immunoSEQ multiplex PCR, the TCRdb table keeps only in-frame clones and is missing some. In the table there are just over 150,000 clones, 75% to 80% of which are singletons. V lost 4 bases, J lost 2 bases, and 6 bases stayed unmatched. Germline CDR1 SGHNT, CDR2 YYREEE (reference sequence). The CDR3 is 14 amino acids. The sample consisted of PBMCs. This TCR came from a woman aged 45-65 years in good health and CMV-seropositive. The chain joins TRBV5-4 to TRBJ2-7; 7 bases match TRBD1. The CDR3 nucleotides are TGTGCCAGCAGCCAGGGACAGAACCCCTACGAGCAGTACTTC. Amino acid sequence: CASSQGQNPYEQYF.